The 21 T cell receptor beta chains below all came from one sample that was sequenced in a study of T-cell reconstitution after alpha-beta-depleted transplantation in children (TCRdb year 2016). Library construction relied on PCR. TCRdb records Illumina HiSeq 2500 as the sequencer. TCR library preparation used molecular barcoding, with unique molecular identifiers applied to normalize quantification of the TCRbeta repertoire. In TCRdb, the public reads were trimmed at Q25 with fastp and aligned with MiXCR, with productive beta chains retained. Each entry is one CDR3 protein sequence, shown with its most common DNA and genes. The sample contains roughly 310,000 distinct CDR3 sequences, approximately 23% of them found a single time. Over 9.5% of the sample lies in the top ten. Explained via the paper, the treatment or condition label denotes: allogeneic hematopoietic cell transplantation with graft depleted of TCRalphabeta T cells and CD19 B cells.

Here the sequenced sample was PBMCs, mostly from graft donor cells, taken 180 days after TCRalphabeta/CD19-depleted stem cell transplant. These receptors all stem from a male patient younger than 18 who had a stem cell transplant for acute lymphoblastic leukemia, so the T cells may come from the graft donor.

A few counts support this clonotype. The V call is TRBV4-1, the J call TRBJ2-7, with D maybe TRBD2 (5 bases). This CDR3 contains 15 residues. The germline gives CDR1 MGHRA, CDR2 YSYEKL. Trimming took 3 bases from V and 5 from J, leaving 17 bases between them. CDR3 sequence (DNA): TGCGCCAGCAGCCAGACGGCCGGGGATATCGACGAGCAGTACTTC. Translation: CASSQTAGDIDEQYF.

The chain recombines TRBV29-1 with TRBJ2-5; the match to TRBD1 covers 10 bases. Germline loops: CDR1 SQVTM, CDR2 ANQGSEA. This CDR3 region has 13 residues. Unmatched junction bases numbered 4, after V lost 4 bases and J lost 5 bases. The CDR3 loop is CSVAGQGWETQYF. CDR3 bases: TGCAGCGTTGCGGGACAGGGGTGGGAGACCCAGTACTTC. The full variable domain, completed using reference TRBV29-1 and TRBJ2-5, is SAVISQKPSRDICQRGTSLTIQCQVDSQVTMMFWYRQQPGQSLTLIATANQGSEATYESGFVIDKFPISRPNLTFSTLTVSNMSPEDSSIYLCSVAGQGWETQYFGPGTRLLVL.

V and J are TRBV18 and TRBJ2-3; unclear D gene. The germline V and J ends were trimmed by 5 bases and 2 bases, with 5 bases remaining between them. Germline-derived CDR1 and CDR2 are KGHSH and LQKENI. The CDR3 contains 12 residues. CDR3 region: CASSAVTDTQYF. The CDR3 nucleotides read TGTGCCAGCTCAGCGGTCACAGATACGCAGTATTTT.

The CDR3 region is CASSSLAGGLDTQYF. DNA for the CDR3: TGTGCCAGCAGCTCCCTAGCGGGAGGGTTAGATACGCAGTATTTT. J is TRBJ2-3 and V is TRBV4-2; 12 nucleotides match TRBD2. Germline V CDR1 and CDR2: LGHNA, YNFKEQ. This CDR3 has 15 amino acids. V trimming: 5 bases; J trimming: 5 bases; junction bases outside the gene matches: 5.

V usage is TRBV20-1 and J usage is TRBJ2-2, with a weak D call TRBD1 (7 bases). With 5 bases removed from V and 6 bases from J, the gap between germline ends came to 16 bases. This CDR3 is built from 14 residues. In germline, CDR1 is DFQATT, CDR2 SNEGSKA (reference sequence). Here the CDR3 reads CSASQGRMAGELFF. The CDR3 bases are TGCAGTGCTTCACAGGGGAGGATGGCCGGGGAGCTGTTTTTT.

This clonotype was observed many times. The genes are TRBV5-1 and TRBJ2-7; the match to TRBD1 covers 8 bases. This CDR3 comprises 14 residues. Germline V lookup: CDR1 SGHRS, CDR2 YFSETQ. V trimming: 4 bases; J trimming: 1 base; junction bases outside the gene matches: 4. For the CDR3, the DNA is TGCGCCAGCAGCCCCCGGGACAGGTCCTACGAGCAGTACTTC. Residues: CASSPRDRSYEQYF.

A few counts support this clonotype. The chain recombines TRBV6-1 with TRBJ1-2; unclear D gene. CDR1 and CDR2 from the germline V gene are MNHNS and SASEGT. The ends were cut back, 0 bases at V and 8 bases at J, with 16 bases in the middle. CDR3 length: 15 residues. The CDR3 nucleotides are TGTGCCAGCAGTGAAGCTCCGGGGTTGAATAACGGCTACACCTTC. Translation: CASSEAPGLNNGYTF.

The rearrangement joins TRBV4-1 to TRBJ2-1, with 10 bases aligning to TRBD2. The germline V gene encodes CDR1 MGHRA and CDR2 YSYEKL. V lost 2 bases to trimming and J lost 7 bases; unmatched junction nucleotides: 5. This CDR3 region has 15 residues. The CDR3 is CASSQLAGDWNEQFF. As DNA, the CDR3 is TGCGCCAGCAGCCAACTAGCGGGAGACTGGAATGAGCAGTTCTTC.

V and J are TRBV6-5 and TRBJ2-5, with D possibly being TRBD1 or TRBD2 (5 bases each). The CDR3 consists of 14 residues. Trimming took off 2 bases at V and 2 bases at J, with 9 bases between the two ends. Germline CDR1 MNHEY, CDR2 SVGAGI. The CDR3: CASSYRDVQETQYF. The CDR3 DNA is TGTGCCAGCAGTTACAGGGACGTACAAGAGACCCAGTACTTC.

CDR3 DNA: TGTGCCAGCACCACAAATCAAGCCCCCTACGAGCAGTACTTC. Its translation: CASTTNQAPYEQYF. This chain links TRBV6-1 with TRBJ2-7; no definite D call. The length of the CDR3 is 14 residues. CDR1 and CDR2 (germline): MNHNS, SASEGT. V lost 7 bases to trimming and J lost 2 bases, with 15 bases between them.

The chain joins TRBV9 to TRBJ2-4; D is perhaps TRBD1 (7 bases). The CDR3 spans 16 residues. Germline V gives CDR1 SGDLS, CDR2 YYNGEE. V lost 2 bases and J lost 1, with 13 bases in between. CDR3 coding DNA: TGTGCCAGCAGCGTTGGCGCAGGGGGGGCCAAAAACATTCAGTACTTC. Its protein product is CASSVGAGGAKNIQYF.

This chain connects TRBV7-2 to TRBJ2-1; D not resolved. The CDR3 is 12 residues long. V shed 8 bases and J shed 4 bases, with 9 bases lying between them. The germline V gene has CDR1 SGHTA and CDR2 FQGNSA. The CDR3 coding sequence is TGTGCCAGCCCCCCTAGGTACAATGAGCAGTTCTTC. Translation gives CASPPRYNEQFF.

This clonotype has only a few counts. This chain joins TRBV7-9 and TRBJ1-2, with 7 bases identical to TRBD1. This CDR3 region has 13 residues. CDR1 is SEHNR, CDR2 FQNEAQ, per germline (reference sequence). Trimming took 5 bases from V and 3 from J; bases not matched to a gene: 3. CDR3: CASSQTGYYGYTF. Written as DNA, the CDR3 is TGTGCCAGCAGCCAGACAGGGTACTATGGCTACACCTTC.

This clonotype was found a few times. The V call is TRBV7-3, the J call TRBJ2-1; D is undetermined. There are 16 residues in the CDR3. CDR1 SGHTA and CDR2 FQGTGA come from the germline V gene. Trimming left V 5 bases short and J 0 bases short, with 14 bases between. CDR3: CASSPNPQSSYNEQFF. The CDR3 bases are TGTGCCAGCAGCCCGAACCCCCAGAGCTCCTACAATGAGCAGTTCTTC.

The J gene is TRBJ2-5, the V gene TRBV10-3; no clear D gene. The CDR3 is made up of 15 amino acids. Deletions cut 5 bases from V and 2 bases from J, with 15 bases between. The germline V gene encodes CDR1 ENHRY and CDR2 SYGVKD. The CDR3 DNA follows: TGTGCCATCAGTCTCTCCCTGTTTAGTCAAGAGACCCAGTACTTC. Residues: CAISLSLFSQETQYF.

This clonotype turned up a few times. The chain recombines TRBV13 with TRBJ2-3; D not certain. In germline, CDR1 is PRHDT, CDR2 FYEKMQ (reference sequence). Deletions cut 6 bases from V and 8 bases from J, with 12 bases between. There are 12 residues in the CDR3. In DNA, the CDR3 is TGTGCCAGCAGTCGGACCTTGGGTACGCAGTATTTT. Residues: CASSRTLGTQYF.

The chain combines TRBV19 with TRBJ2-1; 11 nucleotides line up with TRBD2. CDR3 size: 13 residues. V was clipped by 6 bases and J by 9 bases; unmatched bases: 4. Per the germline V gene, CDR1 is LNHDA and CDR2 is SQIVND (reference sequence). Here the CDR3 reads CASRLAGASEQFF. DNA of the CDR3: TGTGCCAGTAGACTAGCGGGAGCGAGTGAGCAGTTCTTC.

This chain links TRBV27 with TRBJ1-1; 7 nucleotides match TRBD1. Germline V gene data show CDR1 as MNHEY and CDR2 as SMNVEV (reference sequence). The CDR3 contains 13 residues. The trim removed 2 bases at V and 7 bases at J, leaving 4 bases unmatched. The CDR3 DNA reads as TGTGCCAGCAGTTTAGCACAGGGGATTGAAGCTTTCTTT. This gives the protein CASSLAQGIEAFF.

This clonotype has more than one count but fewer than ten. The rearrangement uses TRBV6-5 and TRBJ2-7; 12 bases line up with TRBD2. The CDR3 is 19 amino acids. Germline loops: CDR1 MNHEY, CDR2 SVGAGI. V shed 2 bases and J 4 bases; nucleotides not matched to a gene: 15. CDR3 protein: CASSYNSGLTSGRTYEQYF. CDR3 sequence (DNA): TGTGCCAGCAGTTACAACTCGGGGTTGACTAGCGGGAGAACTTACGAGCAGTACTTC.

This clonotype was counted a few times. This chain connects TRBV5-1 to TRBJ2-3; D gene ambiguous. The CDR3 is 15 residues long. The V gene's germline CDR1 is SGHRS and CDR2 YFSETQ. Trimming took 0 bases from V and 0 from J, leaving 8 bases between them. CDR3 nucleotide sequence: TGCGCCAGCAGCTTGGGCCCCGTAAGCACAGATACGCAGTATTTT. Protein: CASSLGPVSTDTQYF.

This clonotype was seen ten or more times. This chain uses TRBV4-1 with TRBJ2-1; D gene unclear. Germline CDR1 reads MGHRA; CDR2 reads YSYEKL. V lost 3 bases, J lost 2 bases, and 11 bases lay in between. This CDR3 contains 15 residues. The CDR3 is CASSQVPDPYNEQFF. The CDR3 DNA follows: TGCGCCAGCAGCCAGGTACCGGATCCCTACAATGAGCAGTTCTTC.